This T cell receptor beta chain was captured by sequencing in a study of blood T cells in healthy people across ages. Study summary: About one barcoded TCR beta cDNA was captured per two T cells.

General observations from the study: The unknown donor CMV status may have confounded expanded clonotype changes. Higher naive T cell percentage went strongly together with higher TCR beta diversity.

Each donor had 9 to 10 milliliters of peripheral blood drawn. A second PCR of 7 to 11 cycles used a sample-barcoded 5' primer and a J-beta primer mix. Using its own MiXCR run on the 5' RACE reads, TCRdb lists one record per CDR3 protein. The top ten hold 7.7% of the sample, which has some 1.5 million distinct CDR3 sequences, 28% seen once. This CDR3 has 17 amino acids. J lost 2 bases, V lost 7 bases, and 16 bases had no gene match. Germline V gene lookup returns CDR1 SQVTM and CDR2 ANQGSEA. For this clonotype: Its antigen is unidentified.

The rearrangement joins TRBV29-1 to TRBJ2-3; the match to TRBD2 covers 9 bases. Sequenced: blood. The sequence was obtained from a woman aged 30 to 39 in good health. This CDR3 is CSAGGGWLAGFTDTQYF. CDR3 nucleotide sequence: TGCAGCGCCGGAGGGGGTTGGCTAGCGGGATTCACAGATACGCAGTATTTT.